This TCR beta chain was recorded in a study of CD8+ T cells in alopecia areata. On the study more broadly: Recipient mice, approximately 6-10-week-old female C3H/HeJ animals, received skin from roughly 6-13-month-old C3H/HeJ graft donors with spontaneous alopecia. Broader study findings: Scalp sample data also include resident alphabeta T cells from normal skin. Mice showed clearer TCR sharing than patients did, a gap that was possibly HLA-related. Scalp lesions, especially in alopecia totalis/universalis, had higher clonality than normal scalp.

Sorting used CD4, CD8alpha, NKG2D, NKG2ACE and other markers on pooled cutaneous lymph node cells. Per the germline V gene, CDR1 is NSQYPW and CDR2 is LRSPGD (reference sequence). The CDR3 runs to 16 residues. V dropped 3 bases and J dropped 5; count of bases not matched to a gene: 3. RNA extraction and reverse transcription yielded cDNA as sequencing template. Sequencing was performed with immunoSEQ multiplex PCR; in TCRdb, only in-frame clones are kept and a portion is missing. The sample has approximately 280,000 clones, none seen only once. About this clone: What it recognizes is unknown. Gene names and germline refer to mouse. The read falls 3 residues short of the CDR3 end, and the missing part is taken from the germline J gene.

This TCR came from a C3H/HeJ mouse with alopecia areata. This mouse strain has H2-k as its MHC haplotype. Sequencing input: CD4+ T cells sorted from a lymph node. The chain recombines TRBV1 with TRBJ1-6, with 11 bases aligning to TRBD1. TRBJ1-6 is known as an ORF, though its function is uncertain. The covered CDR3 bases are TGCACCTGCAGTGCGCCGGGACAGGGGGATAATTCGCCC. Translation: CTCSAPGQGDNSP. The complete CDR3 reads CTCSAPGQGDNSPLYF.